Listed here is a single T cell receptor (beta chain). This clonotype was found a few times. Its antigen is not yet known. Base quality data are lacking; no much larger clone is found one base away. The library was obtained by 5' RACE. For sequencing, an Illumina HiSeq 2000 was employed. A universal primer binding site was introduced by template switching, and a unique molecular identifier was present in the final cDNA, enabling accurate counting of TCR cDNA molecules. Specific primers in the conserved constant-segment region were used to synthesize first-strand cDNA for TCR alpha and beta chains. To control for contamination, each cDNA library was double barcoded with a SMART-Mk sample barcode plus Illumina barcodes. TruSeq adapter sequences along with Illumina sample barcodes were introduced in two successive PCR steps. Sequencing of the TCR alpha and beta cDNA libraries was done on the Illumina HiSeq platform using custom primers. Per the authors' processing: MiGEC was used to process raw reads and extract unique molecular identifiers, and MiXCR was used to find CDR3 positions. For each individual, recombination models were inferred using an EM algorithm with the repgenHMM and IGoR tools. Shared clonotype analysis was performed with the tcR package in R, normalizing sharing by the product of cloneset sizes. To study raw recombination without the effects of thymic and clonal selection, out-of-frame nonproductive sequences were analyzed. TCRdb ran its own pipeline on the public reads, namely fastp trimming at Q25 and MiXCR clone calling, and kept in-frame beta chains. Identical CDR3 protein sequences are pooled into one entry, listed with their most common genes and DNA. The authors' filters were not applied to this entry. The sample table shows hundreds of thousands of distinct CDR3 sequences, and 15% to 20% are seen once. The ten largest clonotypes hold roughly 14% of the sample.

The sample belongs to a study of identical twins (dated by TCRdb to about 2016). Background on the whole study: TCR alpha and beta repertoires from monozygotic twins, unrelated adults of various ages and cord blood were deep-sequenced to test whether fetal clonotypes persist. To rule out contamination, replicate twin experiments were performed at different times with different library preparation protocols.

Including cysteine and phenylalanine, the CDR3 has 13 amino acids. Only the CDR3 DNA is retained, 39 bases long and in frame from the first base. For CDR1 and CDR2, the germline V gene (reference sequence) lists SGHNT and YYREEE. At the junction V is shortened by 5 bases and J by 5 bases; bases outside the gene matches: 6. Every donor in the study was a healthy Caucasian. Three pairs of female monozygotic twins, all aged roughly 18 to 30 years, made up the twin cohort. RNA for TCR libraries was isolated from peripheral blood mononuclear cells. The investigation overall reported the following: Invariant T cells such as MAIT and iNKT could partly confound zero-insertion analyses, though diverse VJ usage argued against this for most clonotypes. In monozygotic twins, recombination models systematically underestimated out-of-frame TCR alpha sharing, but the models matched the sharing seen between unrelated individuals. Out-of-frame TCR alpha sequences shared between twins showed an excess of low generation-probability sequences compared with coincidental sharing between unrelated individuals. Fewer insertions were carried by abundant cord blood beta clonotypes; a weaker similar trend was observed in young adult naive repertoires, while no such trend was observed in memory repertoires. Conclusions relied on cross-sectional statistical analysis, since the same donors could not be followed over many years. The excess sharing between twins in beta out-of-frame sequences was weaker because fewer shared sequences reduced the signal-to-noise ratio.

The sample was also linked to a second study, of T cells expressing NK-cell markers. That second report states: Three sorted T-cell subsets (CD3+CD56+NKG2C+, CD3+CD56+NKG2C- and CD3+CD56-NKG2C+) from several donors had their TCR beta-chain repertoires profiled. Of the eight sequenced donors, seven were found to be HCMV-seropositive and one was found to be HCMV-seronegative. To restrict sorting to alphabetaTCR-expressing T cells, an anti-gammadeltaTCR antibody was added in several experiments. In several donors, the dominant CD3+CD56+NKG2C+ clonotypes were among the top 10 CD8+ clonotypes and accounted for roughly 1.0-7.5% of CD8+ T cells. Those dominant clonotypes were again the most abundant among CD3+CD56-NKG2C+ cells in a few donors, at roughly 25-65%. Whether the expanded NKG2C-expressing T cell clones were specific for HCMV antigens remained unclear. The study sequenced eight donors, all healthy volunteers chosen at random: three men and five women. HCMV-specific IgG was detected in serum with a commercial ELISA kit to determine HCMV serostatus. For over five donors, bulk peripheral blood T-cell repertoires were additionally sequenced from unsorted PBMC. MIGEC was used to demultiplex reads and group reads by UMI, and MiTCR was used to assemble and quantify clonotypes. To exclude erroneous sequences, only TCR cDNA sequences supported by at least two reads were retained. Downstream repertoire analysis used the tcR package, and clonotypes were matched across fractions by CDR3 nucleotide sequence plus V segment. VDJmatch was used to annotate antigen specificity against VDJdb, with one amino acid substitution in CDR3 allowed.

Sequences were obtained from PBMCs. The chain uses TRBV5-4 and TRBJ2-5, and TRBD2 matches 7 of the central bases. This TCR derives from a woman under 30 in good health. The CDR3 protein: CASRPGTTETQYF. The DNA sequence reads TGTGCCAGCAGGCCCGGGACTACGGAGACCCAGTACTTC.